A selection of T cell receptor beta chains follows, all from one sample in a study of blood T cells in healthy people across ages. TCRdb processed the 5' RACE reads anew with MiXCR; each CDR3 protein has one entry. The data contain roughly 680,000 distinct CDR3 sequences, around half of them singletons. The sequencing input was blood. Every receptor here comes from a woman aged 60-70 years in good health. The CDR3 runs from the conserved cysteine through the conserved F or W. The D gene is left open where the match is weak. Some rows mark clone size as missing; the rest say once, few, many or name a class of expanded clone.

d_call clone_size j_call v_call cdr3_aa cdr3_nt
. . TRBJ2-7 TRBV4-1 CASSPAEGLYEQYF TGCGCCAGCAGCCCTGCGGAGGGACTCTACGAGCAGTACTTC
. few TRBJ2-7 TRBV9 CASSHDEAYEQYF TGTGCCAGCAGCCACGACGAGGCGTACGAGCAGTACTTC
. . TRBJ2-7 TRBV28 CASRDTFYEQYF TGTGCCAGCCGGGACACATTCTACGAGCAGTACTTC
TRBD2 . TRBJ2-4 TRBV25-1 CASSETGGPKNIQYF TGTGCCAGCAGTGAAACGGGGGGGCCCAAAAACATTCAGTACTTC
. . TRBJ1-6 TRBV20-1 CSAKTHNLPLHF TGCAGTGCTAAGACCCATAATTTACCCCTCCACTTT
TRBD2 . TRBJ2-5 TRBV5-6 CASSLDAGALHQETQYF TGTGCCAGCAGCTTGGATGCGGGAGCCCTCCACCAAGAGACCCAGTACTTC
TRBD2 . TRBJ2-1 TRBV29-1 CSASTPSGFLDEQFF TGCAGCGCCTCCACCCCTAGCGGGTTCCTGGATGAGCAGTTCTTC
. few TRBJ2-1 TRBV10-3 CAISEWGNEQFF TGTGCCATCAGTGAGTGGGGTAACGAGCAGTTCTTC
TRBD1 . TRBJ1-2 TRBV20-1 CSAYRTGDYGYTF TGCAGTGCTTACCGGACAGGGGACTATGGCTACACCTTC
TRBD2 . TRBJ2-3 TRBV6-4 CASSVRATSLWARTDTQYF TGTGCCAGCAGTGTTAGAGCGACTAGCCTGTGGGCTCGCACAGATACGCAGTATTTT
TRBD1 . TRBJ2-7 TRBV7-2 CASSRDRASHEQYF TGTGCCAGCAGCCGGGACAGGGCGTCCCACGAGCAGTACTTC
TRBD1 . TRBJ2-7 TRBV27 CARDSTRGIHYEQYF TGTGCGAGGGACAGCACCCGGGGTATCCACTACGAGCAGTACTTC
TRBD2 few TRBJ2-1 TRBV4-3 CASSQSGTRPNEQFF TGCGCCAGCAGCCAATCCGGGACTAGACCCAATGAGCAGTTCTTC
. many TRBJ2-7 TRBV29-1 CSVGSFYEQYF TGCAGCGTTGGGAGCTTCTACGAGCAGTACTTC
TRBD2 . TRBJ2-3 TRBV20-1 CLAGGRLADTQYF TGCCTGGCTGGCGGGAGACTGGCAGATACGCAGTATTTT
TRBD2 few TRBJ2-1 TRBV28 CASSLWGLAGGYNEQFF TGTGCCAGCAGTTTATGGGGTCTAGCGGGAGGCTACAATGAGCAGTTCTTC
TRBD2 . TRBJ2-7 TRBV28 CASSLFTSGRNEQYF TGTGCCAGCAGTTTATTCACTAGCGGGAGGAACGAGCAGTACTTC
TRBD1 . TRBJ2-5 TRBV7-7 CASSPWGYGTGSEQYF TGTGCTAGCAGCCCTTGGGGGTACGGGACAGGGAGTGAGCAGTACTTC
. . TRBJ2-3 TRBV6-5 CASSGQPRDTQYF TGTGCCAGCAGTGGACAGCCTCGGGATACGCAGTATTTT
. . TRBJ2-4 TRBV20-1 CSAAKPGELPRQYF TGCAGTGCCGCGAAACCCGGGGAGCTCCCGAGGCAGTACTTC
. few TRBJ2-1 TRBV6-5 CASSYDNEQFF TGTGCCAGCAGTTACGACAATGAGCAGTTCTTC
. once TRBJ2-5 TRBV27 CASSLVSGPLQETQYF TGTGCCAGCAGTTTAGTGTCAGGGCCTCTCCAAGAGACCCAGTACTTC
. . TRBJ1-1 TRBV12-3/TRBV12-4 CASSDTHFDTEAFF TGTGCCAGCAGCGATACTCATTTTGACACTGAAGCTTTCTTT
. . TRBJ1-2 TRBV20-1 CSTQSDISNYGYTF TGCAGTACACAGAGCGACATTTCTAACTATGGCTACACCTTC
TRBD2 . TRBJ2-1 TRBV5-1 CASGGLAGARKEQFF TGCGCCAGCGGAGGACTAGCGGGAGCCCGAAAGGAGCAGTTCTTC
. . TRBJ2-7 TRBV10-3 CAINKGGLVDNEQYF TGTGCCATCAATAAGGGGGGTCTTGTCGACAATGAGCAGTACTTC
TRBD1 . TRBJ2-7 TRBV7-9 CASSLGGTGTLHEQYF TGTGCCAGCAGCTTAGGGGGGACAGGGACCCTCCACGAGCAGTACTTC
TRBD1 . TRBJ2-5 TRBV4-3 CASSQDTPGGVEETQYF TGCGCCAGCAGCCAAGATACTCCAGGGGGAGTGGAAGAGACCCAGTACTTC
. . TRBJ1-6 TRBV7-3 CASSLTPSLSPLHF TGTGCCAGCAGCTTAACCCCTTCGCTATCACCCCTCCACTTT
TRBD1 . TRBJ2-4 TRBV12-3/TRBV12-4 CASSLGQEAGIQYF TGTGCCAGCAGTCTGGGACAGGAGGCAGGCATTCAGTACTTC
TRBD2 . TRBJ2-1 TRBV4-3 CASSQDPVTQPAGVVVYNEQFF TGCGCCAGCAGCCAAGACCCCGTTACTCAACCAGCGGGAGTTGTTGTCTACAATGAGCAGTTCTTC
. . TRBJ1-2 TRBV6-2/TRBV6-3 CASMVNYGYTF TGTGCCAGCATGGTAAACTATGGCTACACCTTC
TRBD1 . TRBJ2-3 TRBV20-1 CCASDIKQGWKDTQYF TGCTGTGCTAGTGATATTAAACAGGGGTGGAAAGATACGCAGTATTTT
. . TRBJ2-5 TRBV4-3 CASSSQGLQETQYF TGCGCCAGCAGCTCACAGGGACTCCAAGAGACCCAGTACTTC
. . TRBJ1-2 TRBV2 CASSEAGADYGYTF TGTGCCAGCAGTGAAGCTGGGGCGGACTATGGCTACACCTTC
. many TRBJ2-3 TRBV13 CASSQPWTTDTQYF TGTGCCAGCAGCCAGCCTTGGACCACAGATACGCAGTATTTT
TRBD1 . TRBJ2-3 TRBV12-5 CASGLVNLGQENTDTQYF TGTGCTAGTGGTTTGGTTAATCTGGGACAGGAGAACACAGATACGCAGTATTTT
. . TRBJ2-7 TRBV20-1 CSARDSRHYEQYF TGCAGTGCTAGAGATTCGCGGCACTACGAGCAGTACTTC
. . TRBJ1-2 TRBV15 CATSREAYGYTF TGTGCCACCAGCAGAGAAGCCTATGGCTACACCTTC
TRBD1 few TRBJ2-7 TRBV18 CASSPDGQGNEQYF TGTGCCAGCTCACCAGACGGACAGGGTAACGAGCAGTACTTC